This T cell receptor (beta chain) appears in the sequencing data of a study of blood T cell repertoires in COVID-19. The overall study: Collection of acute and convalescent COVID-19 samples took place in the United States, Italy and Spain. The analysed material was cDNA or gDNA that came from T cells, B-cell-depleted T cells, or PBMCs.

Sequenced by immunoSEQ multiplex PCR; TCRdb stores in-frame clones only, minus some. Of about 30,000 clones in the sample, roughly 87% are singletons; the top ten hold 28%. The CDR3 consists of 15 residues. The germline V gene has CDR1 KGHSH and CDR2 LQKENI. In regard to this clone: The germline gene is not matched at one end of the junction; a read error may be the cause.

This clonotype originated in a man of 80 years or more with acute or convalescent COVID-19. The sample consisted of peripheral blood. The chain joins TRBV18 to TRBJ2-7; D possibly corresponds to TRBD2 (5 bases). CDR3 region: CASSPRADSPYEQYF. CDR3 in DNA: TGTGCCAGCTCCCCACGTGCGGACTCTCCCTACGAGCAGTACTTC.